This T cell receptor (beta chain) derives from a study of Ad26.COV2.S vaccination and SARS-CoV-2 variants. V trimming: 6 bases; J trimming: 2 bases; junction bases outside the gene matches: 7. There are 15 residues in the CDR3. Germline V CDR1 and CDR2: SSHAT, FNYEAQ (reference sequence). Clones were read by immunoSEQ multiplex PCR, and TCRdb kept only the in-frame ones, dropping some. The table records about 350,000 clones, 70% to 90% of them present only once. Findings and limits, study-wide: Placebo recipients showed lower spike-specific TCR breadth than vaccinees. Similar non-spike TCR breadth was observed in recipients of vaccine and of placebo. Analytic work on TCR breadth and depth might have understated the full extent of total T cell responses. Reportedly, spike-specific CD8+ and CD4+ T cell responses achieved substantial breadth once vaccination had taken place.

Treatment given: roughly 20 received Ad26.COV2.S at low or high dose, single or two shots; several received placebo; per-sample allocation not given. Specimen acquisition occurred on day 63 following the initial vaccine or placebo injection. To note about this clone: Its cognate antigen is unknown.

Specimen: peripheral blood, collected in a trial of Ad26.COV2.S vaccine versus placebo. V usage is TRBV7-7 and J usage is TRBJ2-3; 8 bases fit TRBD1. The receptor was derived from a person aged 18-65 years who received the Ad26.COV2.S COVID-19 vaccine or a placebo. The CDR3 DNA sequence: TGTGCCAGCAGTCCCGGGACAGGCCCCACAGATACGCAGTATTTT. It codes for CASSPGTGPTDTQYF. Combining the CDR3 with reference TRBV7-7 and TRBJ2-3 gives the whole variable domain GAGVSQSPRYKVTKRGQDVTLRCDPISSHATLYWYQQALGQGPEFLTYFNYEAQPDKSGLPSDRFSAERPEGSISTLTIQRTEQRDSAMYRCASSPGTGPTDTQYFGPGTRLTVL.